This TCR beta chain was profiled in a study of cytomegalovirus exposure and HLA in healthy donors. This CDR3 is 14 amino acids long. V was trimmed by 11 bases and J by 0 bases, leaving 15 bases between them. Germline V lookup: CDR1 MNHNY, CDR2 SVGAGI (reference sequence). Regarding the study as a whole: Presence/absence analyses took donor sequencing depth as roughly uniform.

Primers for the PCR totalled 60 Vbeta and 13 Jbeta. The method was immunoSEQ multiplex PCR; TCRdb's version includes in-frame clones alone and lacks a portion of them. The sample has about 140,000 clones, over 60% seen once. This clone has a handful of counts. The antigen remains undetermined. The sequencing input was PBMCs. The chain carries TRBV6-6 and TRBJ2-3; no clear D. This clonotype was obtained from a man aged 35 to 55 in good health and CMV-seronegative. CDR3 bases: TGTGCCGTCAATGAGTGGGCAAGCACAGATACGCAGTATTTT. Residues: CAVNEWASTDTQYF.